This TCR beta chain was found in a study of T cell changes during pregnancy in multiple sclerosis. The germline V and J ends were trimmed by 5 bases and 6 bases, with 7 bases remaining between them. CDR1 is DFQATT and CDR2 is SNEGSKA in the germline V gene (reference sequence). The CDR3 loop spans 10 amino acids. TCRdb's table, derived via immunoSEQ multiplex PCR, lists solely in-frame clones and lacks some. Here the sample spans about 66,000 clones, over 75% being singletons. The sample consisted of CD8+ T cells from peripheral blood mononuclear cells, taken before pregnancy. This chain joins TRBV20-1 and TRBJ1-2; D is ambiguous. This clonotype was obtained from a female donor with multiple sclerosis, enrolled in a pregnancy study. CDR3 region: CSADGDGYTF. The DNA for the CDR3 is TGCAGTGCTGACGGGGATGGCTACACCTTC.